The 6 T cell receptor beta chains presented below share a single source sample, sequenced in a study of shared clonotypes between healthy human individuals. This table comes from immunoSEQ multiplex PCR, and its TCRdb copy is limited to in-frame clones, with some not included. The data contain roughly 2.6 million clones, approximately 94% of them seen just once; the ten biggest clones take up 0.13% to 0.15%. Sequenced sample: naive CD4+ T cells sorted from blood. The sample's subset: CD45RA+ positively selected. The receptor set was obtained from a man younger than 35 in good health.

The chain combines TRBV10-2 with TRBJ1-4; 8 positions match TRBD1. The CDR3 sequence is 15 residues long. Germline V gives CDR1 WSHSY, CDR2 SAAADI. Trimming took 3 bases from V and 10 from J; bases not matched to a gene: 10. CDR3 sequence reads: CASSDSGQVVGKLFF. The CDR3 DNA reads as TGCGCCAGCAGTGATTCGGGACAGGTGGTGGGAAAACTGTTTTTT.

In regard to this clone: This specimen includes other DNA sequences encoding the same CDR3. CDR3 in amino acids: CSVGGLAGVNEQFF. The CDR3 DNA follows: TGCAGCGTTGGAGGTCTAGCGGGAGTCAATGAGCAGTTCTTC. The chain joins TRBV29-1 to TRBJ2-1; 10 positions match TRBD2. The ends lost 4 bases at V and 6 bases at J; junction bases unmatched: 6. CDR3 length equals 14 residues. CDR1 is SQVTM and CDR2 is ANQGSEA in the germline V gene.

This chain links TRBV29-1 with TRBJ2-7, with 10 bases lining up with TRBD1. V was clipped by 6 bases and J by 5 bases; unmatched bases: 7. The CDR3 is made up of 13 amino acids. Germline assignment: CDR1 SQVTM and CDR2 ANQGSEA. The CDR3: CSVSTGGVNEQYF. In DNA, the CDR3 is TGCAGCGTATCGACAGGGGGCGTAAACGAGCAGTACTTC.

The chain has TRBV29-1 and TRBJ2-5; no clear D. Germline V gene sequence: CDR1 SQVTM, CDR2 ANQGSEA. The CDR3 length is 13 residues. V was pared by 6 bases and J by 1 base, with 12 bases between. CDR3 in DNA: TGCAGCGTCGTCGCCCTAGGCCAAGAGACCCAGTACTTC. Encoded protein: CSVVALGQETQYF. The full variable domain, completed using reference TRBV29-1 and TRBJ2-5, is SAVISQKPSRDICQRGTSLTIQCQVDSQVTMMFWYRQQPGQSLTLIATANQGSEATYESGFVIDKFPISRPNLTFSTLTVSNMSPEDSSIYLCSVVALGQETQYFGPGTRLLVL.

The J gene is TRBJ1-2, the V gene TRBV10-3; D not certain. This CDR3 region has 15 residues. Germline V lookup: CDR1 ENHRY, CDR2 SYGVKD. With 0 bases removed from V and 1 base from J, the gap between germline ends came to 9 bases. CDR3 DNA: TGTGCCATCAGTGAGTCGACCCATAATAACTATGGCTACACCTTC. As protein: CAISESTHNNYGYTF.

The rearrangement joins TRBV28 to TRBJ1-6; D perhaps matches TRBD1 (5 bases). The CDR3 totals 15 residues. V lost 6 bases and J 6 bases, leaving 15 bases between the germline ends. Germline assignment: CDR1 MDHEN and CDR2 SYDVKM. The CDR3 loop reads CASSQGGVLNSPLHF. Here the CDR3 DNA reads TGTGCCAGCAGCCAGGGAGGGGTCCTTAATTCACCCCTCCACTTT.